The 2 T cell receptor beta chains reported below all come from one sample, sequenced in a study of Ad26.COV2.S vaccination and SARS-CoV-2 variants (dated by TCRdb to 2020 to 2022). The treatment or condition label for this specimen denotes: around 19 received Ad26.COV2.S at low or high dose, single or two shots; roughly five received placebo; per-sample allocation not given. Repertoires of vaccine and placebo recipients were sequenced from samples collected on day 63 after the first injection. To prepare the library, the immunoSEQ multiplex PCR assay was applied. Held by TCRdb, this immuneACCESS table contains in-frame sequences only and omits some clones. Under half of the omission traces to an unresolved V gene where checked; the cause of the rest is unknown. The sample includes hundreds of thousands of clones, with around 89% observed a single time. Jointly, the top ten make up over 1.3% of the sample.

The sample in question was peripheral blood, obtained in a trial of Ad26.COV2.S vaccine versus placebo. These receptors were collected from a person between 18 and 59 years old who received the Ad26.COV2.S COVID-19 vaccine or a placebo.

The V and J genes are TRBV7-2 and TRBJ1-6, with 10 bases lining up with TRBD1. CDR1 is SGHTA and CDR2 is FQGNSA in the germline V gene. The CDR3 runs to 15 residues. V shed 6 bases and J 3 bases; nucleotides not matched to a gene: 2. The CDR3 bases are TGTGCCAGCAGGGACAGGGGGAACTATAATTCACCCCTCCACTTT. Translation: CASRDRGNYNSPLHF.

The chain links TRBV9 to TRBJ2-5; TRBD1 agrees at 7 bases. The V segment lost 3 bases and the J segment 2 bases; nucleotides outside the gene matches: 4. This CDR3 region has 14 residues. CDR1 and CDR2 (germline): SGDLS, YYNGEE. This CDR3 is CASSGGQIQETQYF. The CDR3 DNA is TGTGCCAGCAGCGGGGGACAGATACAAGAGACCCAGTACTTC.